The next 2 T cell receptor beta chains were all read from a single sample in a study of blood T cells in healthy people across ages. For the second PCR, which ran for about 7 to 11 cycles, a sample-barcoded 5' primer and a J-beta primer mix were used. TCRdb re-analysed the 5' RACE reads in MiXCR, keeping a single row per CDR3 protein. Here the sample spans some 1.4 million distinct CDR3 sequences, about 40% being singletons. Sequences were obtained from blood. The source of these receptors is a woman under 30 in good health.

The chain couples TRBV5-6 to TRBJ1-1; D is uncertain. The CDR3 runs 11 residues. The V gene's germline CDR1 is SGHDT and CDR2 YYEEEE. Trimming pared 4 bases from V and 8 bases from J, leaving 9 bases between. Here the CDR3 reads CASSLNIEAFF. The CDR3 region has the DNA TGTGCCAGCAGCCTCAACATAGAAGCTTTCTTT. The full variable domain, rest sourced from reference TRBV5-6 and TRBJ1-1, is DAGVTQSPTHLIKTRGQQVTLRCSPKSGHDTVSWYQQALGQGPQFIFQYYEEEERQRGNFPDRFSGHQFPNYSSELNVNALLLGDSALYLCASSLNIEAFFGQGTRLTVV.

This rearrangement joins TRBV10-3 to TRBJ1-1; D gene ambiguous. CDR3 length: 12 residues. Germline values: CDR1 ENHRY, CDR2 SYGVKD. V gave up 4 bases and J gave up 1 base, with 4 bases separating them. The CDR3 bases are TGTGCCATCAGTGCGCCGAACACTGAAGCTTTCTTT. Amino acid sequence: CAISAPNTEAFF.